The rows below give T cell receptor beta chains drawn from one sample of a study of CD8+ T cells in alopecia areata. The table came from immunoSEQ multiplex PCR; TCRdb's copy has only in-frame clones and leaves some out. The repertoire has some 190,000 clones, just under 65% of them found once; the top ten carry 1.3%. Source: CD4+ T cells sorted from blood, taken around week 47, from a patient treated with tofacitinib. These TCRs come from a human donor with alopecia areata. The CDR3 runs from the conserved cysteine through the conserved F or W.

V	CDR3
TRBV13	CASSPTSTSNEQFF
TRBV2	CASSVAYEQYF
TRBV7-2	CASSTRQAMNTEAFF
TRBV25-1	CASSDNTEAFF
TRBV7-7	CASSLGVRDQETQYF
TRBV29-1	CSVVAGTGNQPQHF
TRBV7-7	CASPFRQGWTEAFF
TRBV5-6	CASSLPRVDTQYF
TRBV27	CASSLRQGNFYGYTF
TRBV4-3	CASSLETGRATAYTF
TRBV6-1	CASSGEGGPFNEQFF
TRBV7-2	CASTKLAFSTDTQYF
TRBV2	CASCRTDNEKLFF
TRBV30	CAWMGQMNTEAFF
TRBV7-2	CASSLGQGNTEAFF
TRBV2	CASSDAGFNQPQHF
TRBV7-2	CASSQILTRGNEQFF
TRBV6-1	CASSADRETEAFF
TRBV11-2	CASSLGRINEKLFF
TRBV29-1	CSVDSGGNEQFF
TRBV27	CASSRSGASEAFF
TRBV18	CASSPQGLNTEAFF
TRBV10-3	CAISDRASTGELFF
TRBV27	CASSARIAGGQNIQYF
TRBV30	CAWSFGADSPLHF
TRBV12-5	CASGLGDRPFF
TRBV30	CAWSGDIGLGYTF
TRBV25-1	CASRGGAGNQPQHF
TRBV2	CASSEVSGNTIYF
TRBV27	CASRNTGNEKLFF
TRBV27	CASSLHAQQPGQGAREQYF
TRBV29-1	CSASTGGSEQYF
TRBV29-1	CSVDREDTGELFF
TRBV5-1	CASSLEAKSGETQYF
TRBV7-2	CASSLGFTGELFF
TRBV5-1	CASSLEQTRGANVLTF
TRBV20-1	CSARAGETQYF
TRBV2	CASSGRAVSSPLHF
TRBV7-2	CASSLGGRSGYTF
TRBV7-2	CASSLWGASSSYNSPLHF
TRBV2	CASSQANEKLFF
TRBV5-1	CASSFSTDTQYF
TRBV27	CASTTSRRPDTQYF
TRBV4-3	CASSHNAQGVGSPLHF
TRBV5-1	CASSPGQGTDTQYF
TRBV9	CASSASSRDTQYF